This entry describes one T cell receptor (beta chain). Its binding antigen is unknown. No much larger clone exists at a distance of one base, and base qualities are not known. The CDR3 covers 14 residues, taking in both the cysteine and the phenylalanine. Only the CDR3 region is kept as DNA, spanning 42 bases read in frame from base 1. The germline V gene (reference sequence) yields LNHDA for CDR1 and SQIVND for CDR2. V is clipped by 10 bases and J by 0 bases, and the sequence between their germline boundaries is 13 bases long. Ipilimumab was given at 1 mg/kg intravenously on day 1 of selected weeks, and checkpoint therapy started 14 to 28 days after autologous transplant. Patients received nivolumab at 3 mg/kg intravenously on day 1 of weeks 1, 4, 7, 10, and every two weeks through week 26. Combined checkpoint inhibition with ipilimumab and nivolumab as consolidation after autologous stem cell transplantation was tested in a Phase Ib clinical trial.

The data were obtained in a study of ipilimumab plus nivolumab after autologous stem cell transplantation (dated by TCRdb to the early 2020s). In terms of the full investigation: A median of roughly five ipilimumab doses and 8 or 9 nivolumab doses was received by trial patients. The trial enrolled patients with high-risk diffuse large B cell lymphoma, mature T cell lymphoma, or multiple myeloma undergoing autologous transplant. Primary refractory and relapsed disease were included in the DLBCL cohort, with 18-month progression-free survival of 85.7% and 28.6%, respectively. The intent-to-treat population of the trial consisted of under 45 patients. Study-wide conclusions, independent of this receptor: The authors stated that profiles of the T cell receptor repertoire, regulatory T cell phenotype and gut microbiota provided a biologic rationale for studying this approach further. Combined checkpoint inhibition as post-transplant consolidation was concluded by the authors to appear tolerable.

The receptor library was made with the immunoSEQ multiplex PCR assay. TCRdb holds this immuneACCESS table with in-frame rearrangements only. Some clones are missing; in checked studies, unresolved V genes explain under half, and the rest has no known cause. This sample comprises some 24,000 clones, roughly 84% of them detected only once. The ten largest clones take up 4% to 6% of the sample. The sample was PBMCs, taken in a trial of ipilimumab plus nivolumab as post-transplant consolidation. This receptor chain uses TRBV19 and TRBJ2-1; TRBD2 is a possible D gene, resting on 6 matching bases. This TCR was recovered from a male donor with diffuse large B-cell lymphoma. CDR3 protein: CATRRESSYNEQFF. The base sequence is TGTGCCACCCGACGGGAGAGCTCCTACAATGAGCAGTTCTTC.